This T cell receptor beta chain was retrieved from a study of cytomegalovirus exposure and HLA in healthy donors. Overall study findings and caveats: Analyses of presence/absence relied on an assumption of roughly uniform sequencing depth across donors. Immune exposure information comprised only CMV serostatus. Overall, around 160 TCR beta chains were annotated as cytomegalovirus-associated.

For this clone: As yet, its antigen is unknown.

The PCR used 60 Vbeta and 13 Jbeta primers. Sequencing was performed with immunoSEQ multiplex PCR; in TCRdb, only in-frame clones are kept and a portion is missing. The table shows over 150,000 clones, with roughly two thirds occurring only once. Trimming cost V 3 bases and J 8 bases; bases outside gene matches: 6. Germline loops: CDR1 SGHVS, CDR2 FQNEAQ. This CDR3 has 14 residues. Sequenced input: PBMCs. The TCR was taken from a woman between 40 and 55 years old in good health and CMV-seropositive. The chain uses TRBV7-8 and TRBJ1-4; 7 bases line up with TRBD1. The CDR3 loop reads CASSLNRGDEKLFF. In DNA form, the CDR3 reads TGTGCCAGCAGCTTGAACAGGGGTGACGAAAAACTGTTTTTT. Filled out from reference TRBV7-8 and TRBJ1-4, the complete variable domain reads GAGVSQSPRYKVAKRGQDVALRCDPISGHVSLFWYQQALGQGPEFLTYFQNEAQLDKSGLPSDRFFAERPEGSVSTLKIQRTQQEDSAVYLCASSLNRGDEKLFFGSGTQLSVL.